This T cell receptor beta chain is from a study of molecular identifiers for immune sequencing clone quantification. Study summary: The replicates split RNA from about 19,000 or 110,000 naive CD8 cells five ways and sequenced four.

On this clonotype itself: Its antigen is unidentified.

Naive CD8 T cells were sorted, and the gate applied was CD8+CD4-CCR7+CD45RA+. TCRdb re-analysed the PCR reads in MiXCR, keeping a single row per CDR3 protein. Here the sample spans about half a million distinct CDR3 sequences, 20% to 25% being singletons. Study observations and caveats: Detection of one spiked Jurkat cell's TCR RNA reportedly worked in 1 million or so naive cells.

This clonotype originated in a human donor in good health. Some libraries in this study had Jurkat cell RNA spiked in. Sequenced input: naive CD8+ T cells from blood, with Jurkat cell RNA spiked in. The subset is: FACS-sorted CD8+CD4-CCR7+CD45RA+ naive T cells.

CDR3 bases: TGTGCCAGCAGTGAACTCCGGCAGGGGTATGGCTACACCTTC. This gives the protein CASSELRQGYGYTF. The rearrangement joins TRBV2 to TRBJ1-2, with D tentatively TRBD1 (6 bases). The germline V and J ends were trimmed by 2 bases and 5 bases, with 12 bases remaining between them. The CDR3 runs to 14 residues. The germline V gene encodes CDR1 SNHLY and CDR2 FYNNEI.